This passage covers 26 T cell receptor beta chains from one sample sequenced in a study of cytomegalovirus exposure and HLA in healthy donors. 13 Jbeta primers and 60 Vbeta primers were used for the PCR. Produced via immunoSEQ multiplex PCR; TCRdb's table is partial and in-frame only. The sample records about 130,000 clones, more than 70% being singletons. Sequences were obtained from PBMCs. The source is a man aged 25-45 years in good health and CMV-seronegative.

This clone was counted once. The genes are TRBV4-2 and TRBJ2-7; D may be TRBD1 (5 bases). V was cut by 2 bases and J by 4 bases, with 15 bases left in between. Germline CDR1 and CDR2: LGHNA and YNFKEQ. The CDR3 length is 15 residues. CDR3 nucleotide sequence: TGTGCCAGCAGCCAACATAAGATCGACAGTTACGAGCAGTACTTC. It specifies CASSQHKIDSYEQYF.

The chain joins TRBV16 to TRBJ1-4; D remains unclear. Trimming left V 2 bases short and J 7 bases short, with 17 bases between. CDR1 is KGHSY and CDR2 is FQNENV in the germline V gene. This CDR3 spans 16 amino acids. The CDR3 is CASSQPFGPRGEKLFF. DNA of the CDR3: TGTGCCAGCAGCCAACCGTTCGGTCCCCGCGGTGAAAAACTGTTTTTT.

The chain links TRBV7-3 to TRBJ2-3, with 7 bases fitting TRBD1. The V gene's germline CDR1 is SGHTA and CDR2 FQGTGA. The CDR3 runs 13 residues. Trimming removed 4 bases from V and 6 bases from J; junction bases left unmatched: 4. The chain's CDR3 is CASSSGQADTQYF. CDR3 in DNA: TGTGCCAGCAGCTCCGGACAGGCGGATACGCAGTATTTT.

V and J are TRBV7-9 and TRBJ2-7, with 14 bases lining up with TRBD2. V shed 5 bases and J 4 bases; nucleotides not matched to a gene: 10. There are 17 residues in the CDR3. Germline V gene sequence: CDR1 SEHNR, CDR2 FQNEAQ (reference sequence). The CDR3 nucleotides read TGTGCCAGCAGCACCGGGACTAGCGGGAGAACTAGGTACGAGCAGTACTTC. It specifies CASSTGTSGRTRYEQYF.

For the CDR3, the DNA is TGTGCCAGTAGTATTTTCTCCCTAGCGGGGGGGGCGGGTGAGCAGTTCTTC. Protein product: CASSIFSLAGGAGEQFF. J is TRBJ2-1 and V is TRBV19, with TRBD2 matching 12 bases. Germline V gene sequence: CDR1 LNHDA, CDR2 SQIVND (reference sequence). This CDR3 spans 17 amino acids. V was clipped by 3 bases and J by 9 bases; unmatched bases: 12.

This clone was found a few times. The V call is TRBV19, the J call TRBJ2-1, with a weak D call TRBD2 (7 bases). V was shortened by 2 bases and J by 3 bases, with 17 bases between the two germline ends. Germline V CDR1 and CDR2: LNHDA, SQIVND (reference sequence). This CDR3 region has 17 residues. In DNA, the CDR3 is TGTGCCAGTAGTATAAGGGGGGGTAGTAGCAGCTACAATGAGCAGTTCTTC. Translation gives CASSIRGGSSSYNEQFF.

This chain joins TRBV5-8 and TRBJ2-7; 7 nucleotides match TRBD2. Unmatched junction bases numbered 9, after V lost 0 bases and J lost 0 bases. Germline values: CDR1 SGHTS, CDR2 YDEGEE. The CDR3 covers 17 residues. The CDR3 loop is CASSLVRAGRSSYEQYF. As DNA, the CDR3 is TGTGCCAGCAGCTTGGTTAGAGCGGGGCGGAGCTCCTACGAGCAGTACTTC. The full variable domain, completed using reference TRBV5-8 and TRBJ2-7, is EAGVTQSPTHLIKTRGQQATLRCSPISGHTSVYWYQQALGLGLQFLLWYDEGEERNRGNFPPRFSGRQFPNYSSELNVNALELEDSALYLCASSLVRAGRSSYEQYFGPGTRLTVT.

The gene calls are TRBV15 and TRBJ2-1; 13 bases fit TRBD2. Germline trimming cut 2 bases from V and 5 bases from J; bases unmatched to any gene: 24. CDR3 length: 23 residues. Per the germline V gene, CDR1 is LNHNV and CDR2 is YYDKDF (reference sequence). CDR3 DNA: TGTGCCACCAGCAGAACCCCGGGACAGGGAGGACTAGCGGGAGTTGGGGGCCACAATGAGCAGTTCTTC. It codes for CATSRTPGQGGLAGVGGHNEQFF.

This clone was seen only a few times. V is TRBV7-8 and J is TRBJ2-1; 9 bases are shared with TRBD2. With V trimmed by 1 base and J by 1 base, 8 bases remained unmatched. The V gene's germline CDR1 is SGHVS and CDR2 FQNEAQ. The CDR3 is 18 amino acids. This CDR3 reads CASSLGLAGYRSYNEQFF. CDR3 nucleotide sequence: TGTGCCAGCAGCTTAGGGCTAGCGGGATACCGATCCTACAATGAGCAGTTCTTC.

V usage is TRBV29-1 and J usage is TRBJ1-3, with a weak D call TRBD1 (6 bases). This CDR3 is built from 14 residues. Germline CDR1 reads SQVTM; CDR2 reads ANQGSEA. V lost 2 bases, J lost 4 bases, and 12 bases lay in between. CDR3 sequence: CSVEIQQGGNTIYF. In DNA, the CDR3 is TGCAGCGTTGAAATACAGCAGGGGGGAAACACCATATATTTT.

This clone appeared a few times. The rearrangement uses TRBV5-1 and TRBJ1-2; no clear D. V lost 1 base and J 6 bases, leaving 16 bases between the germline ends. Germline lookup yields CDR1 SGHRS and CDR2 YFSETQ. The CDR3 spans 15 residues. As DNA, the CDR3 is TGCGCCAGCAGCTTGTGGTCAGGAAGTGGTGATGGCTACACCTTC. This codes for CASSLWSGSGDGYTF.

V is TRBV27 and J is TRBJ2-3; 10 nucleotides align to TRBD2. V was clipped by 3 bases and J by 3 bases; unmatched bases: 3. Germline V gene data show CDR1 as MNHEY and CDR2 as SMNVEV (reference sequence). The CDR3 runs to 15 residues. The CDR3 region has the DNA TGTGCCAGCAGTTTCTCTAGCGGGAGAACAGATACGCAGTATTTT. Its translation: CASSFSSGRTDTQYF.

The V and J genes are TRBV9 and TRBJ1-3; 8 bases match TRBD1. The germline V gene has CDR1 SGDLS and CDR2 YYNGEE. Trimming removed 4 bases from V and 3 bases from J; junction bases left unmatched: 3. The CDR3 length is 14 residues. CDR3 sequence (DNA): TGTGCCAGCAGCCCACAGGGGGATGGAAACACCATATATTTT. Protein product: CASSPQGDGNTIYF.

This chain uses TRBV14 with TRBJ2-5; D uncertain. The CDR3 sequence is 14 residues long. Germline V lookup: CDR1 SGHDN, CDR2 FVKESK. Trimming removed 1 base from V and 2 bases from J, with 8 bases in between. CDR3 sequence (DNA): TGTGCCAGCAGCCAAGTAACTCCTCAAGAGACCCAGTACTTC. Translating it yields CASSQVTPQETQYF.

The chain is built from TRBV27 and TRBJ1-4, with a weak D call TRBD1 (5 bases). This CDR3 is built from 16 residues. The V and J ends lost 1 base and 4 bases respectively, with 13 bases between them. Germline CDR1 is MNHEY and CDR2 is SMNVEV (reference sequence). CDR3 nucleotide sequence: TGTGCCAGCAGTTTATTCGCAGGGCGTAGTAATGAAAAACTGTTTTTT. Translation gives CASSLFAGRSNEKLFF.

The chain has TRBV18 and TRBJ2-7; weak D call: TRBD1 (5 bases). Germline V lookup: CDR1 KGHSH, CDR2 LQKENI. Trimming removed 6 bases from V and 6 bases from J, with 12 bases in between. The CDR3 consists of 12 residues. The CDR3 loop reads CASSQGVGEQYF. The CDR3 DNA is TGTGCCAGCTCTCAAGGGGTTGGCGAGCAGTACTTC.

This chain connects TRBV25-1 to TRBJ1-1; 7 bases match TRBD1. Germline-derived CDR1 and CDR2 are MGHDK and SYGVNS. CDR3 length: 14 amino acids. J gave up 6 bases and V 1 base, and 5 bases lay outside the gene matches. CDR3 sequence (DNA): TGTGCCAGCAGTGAATTTGACAGGGAATCTGAAGCTTTCTTT. Translated, it gives CASSEFDRESEAFF.

The chain links TRBV28 to TRBJ1-1; D might be TRBD1 (6 bases). The germline V gene encodes CDR1 MDHEN and CDR2 SYDVKM. This CDR3 spans 14 amino acids. The V and J ends lost 5 bases and 1 base respectively, with 11 bases between them. CDR3 residues: CASSPLDRNTEAFF. CDR3 coding DNA: TGTGCCAGCAGTCCCCTGGACAGGAACACTGAAGCTTTCTTT. The full variable domain, rest sourced from reference TRBV28 and TRBJ1-1, is DVKVTQSSRYLVKRTGEKVFLECVQDMDHENMFWYRQDPGLGLRLIYFSYDVKMKEKGDIPEGYSVSREKKERFSLILESASTNQTSMYLCASSPLDRNTEAFFGQGTRLTVV.

The V call is TRBV6-4, the J call TRBJ2-2; 12 bases map to TRBD2. Germline V gene lookup returns CDR1 MRHNA and CDR2 SNTAGT. The length of the CDR3 is 15 residues. V was pared by 5 bases and J by 6 bases, with 4 bases of the junction left unmatched. CDR3 nucleotide sequence: TGTGCCAGCAGTCTAGCGGGAGGGCCTTCCGGGGAGCTGTTTTTT. Protein sequence: CASSLAGGPSGELFF.

The J gene is TRBJ1-5, the V gene TRBV4-1; 10 nucleotides line up with TRBD1. The CDR3 is made up of 18 amino acids. Germline V CDR1 and CDR2: MGHRA, YSYEKL. V was clipped by 4 bases and J by 6 bases; unmatched bases: 15. Here the CDR3 DNA reads TGCGCCAGCAGCCGAGGACAGGGGGGGGTTTGGGAAGGTCAGCCCCAGCATTTT. Its translation: CASSRGQGGVWEGQPQHF.

The chain couples TRBV6-5 to TRBJ2-1; 7 positions match TRBD2. The CDR3 covers 14 residues. CDR1 MNHEY and CDR2 SVGAGI come from the germline V gene. V lost 8 bases to trimming and J lost 7 bases; unmatched junction nucleotides: 11. CDR3 nucleotide sequence: TGTGCCAGCCACAGGAGGGAGGGCCTAAATGAGCAGTTCTTC. Translating it yields CASHRREGLNEQFF.

By proportion, this clone is medium-sized (0.01 to 0.1%). DNA of the CDR3: TGTGCCGCCGGCTACAATGAGCAGTTCTTC. The encoded protein is CAAGYNEQFF. The chain is built from TRBV2 and TRBJ2-1; D not resolved. Germline CDR1 is SNHLY and CDR2 is FYNNEI. The V end was cut by 11 bases, the J end by 3 bases, with 5 bases between. The CDR3 extends over 10 amino acids. Variable domain in full (rest from reference TRBV2 and TRBJ2-1): EPEVTQTPSHQVTQMGQEVILRCVPISNHLYFYWYRQILGQKVEFLVSFYNNEISEKSEIFDDQFSVERPDGSNFTLKIRSTKLEDSAMYFCAAGYNEQFFGPGTRLTVL.

This clone appeared a single time. The gene calls are TRBV27 and TRBJ2-1; TRBD2 matches at 12 bases. The junction had 8 bases not matched to a gene; V was cut back by 3 bases and J by 8 bases. This CDR3 is 16 amino acids long. Per germline, CDR1 MNHEY and CDR2 SMNVEV (reference sequence). This CDR3 is CASSFLLAGGVDEQFF. The DNA of the CDR3 is TGTGCCAGCAGTTTCCTTCTAGCGGGAGGGGTGGATGAGCAGTTCTTC.

This chain joins TRBV6-5 and TRBJ2-4, with TRBD2 identical over 7 bases. The J segment lost 0 bases and the V segment lost 8 bases, leaving 7 bases of the junction unmatched. Germline CDR1 is MNHEY and CDR2 is SVGAGI. CDR3 size: 15 residues. Here the CDR3 DNA reads TGTGCCAGCGCTCAAGCGGGACTAGCCAAAAACATTCAGTACTTC. This encodes CASAQAGLAKNIQYF.

The chain carries TRBV9 and TRBJ2-4; D is possibly TRBD2 (5 bases). This CDR3 has 14 amino acids. V gave up 2 bases and J gave up 9 bases, with 15 bases separating them. Germline V CDR1 and CDR2: SGDLS, YYNGEE. The CDR3: CASSVVDSGGIQYF. The CDR3 nucleotides read TGTGCCAGCAGCGTGGTGGACTCCGGTGGCATTCAGTACTTC.

A few counts support this clone. The gene calls are TRBV7-9 and TRBJ1-2; D is unclear. The V end lost 2 bases, the J end lost 4 bases, and 11 bases lay between the germline ends. The CDR3 is 14 amino acids. The germline V gene encodes CDR1 SEHNR and CDR2 FQNEAQ (reference sequence). CDR3 nucleotide sequence: TGTGCCAGCAGCTTAACGCGGGGTCCCTATGGCTACACCTTC. It codes for CASSLTRGPYGYTF.